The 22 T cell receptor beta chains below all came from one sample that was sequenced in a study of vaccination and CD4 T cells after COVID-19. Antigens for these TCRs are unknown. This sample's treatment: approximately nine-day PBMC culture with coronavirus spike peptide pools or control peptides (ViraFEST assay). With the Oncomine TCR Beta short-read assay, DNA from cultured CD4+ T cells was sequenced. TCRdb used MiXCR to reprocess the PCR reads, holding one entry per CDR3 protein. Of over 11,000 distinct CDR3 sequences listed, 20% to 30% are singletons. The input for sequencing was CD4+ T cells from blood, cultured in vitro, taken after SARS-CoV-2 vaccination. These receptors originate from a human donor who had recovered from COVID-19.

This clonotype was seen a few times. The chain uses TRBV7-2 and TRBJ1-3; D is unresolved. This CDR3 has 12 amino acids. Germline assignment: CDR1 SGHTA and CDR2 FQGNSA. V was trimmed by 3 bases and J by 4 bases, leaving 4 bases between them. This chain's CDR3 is CASSFSGNTIYF. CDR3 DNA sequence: TGTGCCAGCAGCTTTTCCGGAAACACCATATATTTT.

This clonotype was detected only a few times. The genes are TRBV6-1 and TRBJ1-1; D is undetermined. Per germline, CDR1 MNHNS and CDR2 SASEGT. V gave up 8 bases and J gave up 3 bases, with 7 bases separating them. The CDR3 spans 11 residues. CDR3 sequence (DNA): TGTGCCAGCCGCGGGGACACTGAAGCTTTCTTT. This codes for CASRGDTEAFF.

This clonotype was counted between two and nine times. CDR3: CASSYGGQGYEQYF. The CDR3 DNA is TGTGCCAGCAGTTACGGGGGACAGGGCTACGAGCAGTACTTC. The V call is TRBV6-5, the J call TRBJ2-7; 9 nucleotides agree with TRBD1. The CDR3 extends over 14 amino acids. Germline assignment: CDR1 MNHEY and CDR2 SVGAGI. Losses at the gene ends were 2 bases for V and 3 bases for J; bases not matched to a gene: 2.

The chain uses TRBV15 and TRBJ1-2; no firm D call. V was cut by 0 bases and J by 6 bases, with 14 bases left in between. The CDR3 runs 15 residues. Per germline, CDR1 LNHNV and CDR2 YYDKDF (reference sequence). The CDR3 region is CATSRDRRVAHGYTF. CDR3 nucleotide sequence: TGTGCCACCAGCAGAGATCGTCGGGTTGCCCATGGCTACACCTTC.

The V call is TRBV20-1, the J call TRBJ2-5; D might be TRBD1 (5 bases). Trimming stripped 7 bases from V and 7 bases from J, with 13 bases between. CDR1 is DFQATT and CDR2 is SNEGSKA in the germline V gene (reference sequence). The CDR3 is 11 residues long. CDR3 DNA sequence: TGCAGTGGCCAGGGCTTGTCGACCCAGTACTTC. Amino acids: CSGQGLSTQYF.

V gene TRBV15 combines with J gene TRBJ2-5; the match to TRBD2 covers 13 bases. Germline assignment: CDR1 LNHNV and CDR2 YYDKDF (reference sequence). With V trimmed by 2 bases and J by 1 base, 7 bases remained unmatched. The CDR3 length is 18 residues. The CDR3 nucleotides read TGTGCCACCAGCAGACGCCGGACTAGCGGGAGCTTCCAAGAGACCCAGTACTTC. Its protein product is CATSRRRTSGSFQETQYF.

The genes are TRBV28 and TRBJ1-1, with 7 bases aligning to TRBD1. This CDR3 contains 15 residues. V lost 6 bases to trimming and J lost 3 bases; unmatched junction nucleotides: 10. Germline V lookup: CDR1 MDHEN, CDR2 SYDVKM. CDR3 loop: CASSQTGRRDTEAFF. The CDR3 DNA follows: TGTGCCAGCAGCCAGACAGGGCGGAGGGACACTGAAGCTTTCTTT.

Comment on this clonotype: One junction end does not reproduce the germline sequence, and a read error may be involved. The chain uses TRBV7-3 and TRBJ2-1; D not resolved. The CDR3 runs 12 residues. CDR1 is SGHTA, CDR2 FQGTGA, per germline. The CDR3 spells CASSLTYNEQFF. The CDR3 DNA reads TGTGCCAGCAGTTTAACGTACAATGAGCAGTTCTTC.

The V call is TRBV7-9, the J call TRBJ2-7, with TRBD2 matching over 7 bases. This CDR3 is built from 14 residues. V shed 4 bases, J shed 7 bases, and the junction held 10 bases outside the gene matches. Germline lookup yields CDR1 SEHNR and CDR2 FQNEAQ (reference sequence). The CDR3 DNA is TGTGCCAGCAGCTCCGGGAGGACGGCTCGGGAGCAGTACTTC. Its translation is CASSSGRTAREQYF.

The CDR3 DNA reads TGTGCCAGCAGCTTAAGGACAGGCTACGAGCAGTACTTC. Its protein product is CASSLRTGYEQYF. The rearrangement joins TRBV7-8 to TRBJ2-7; 7 bases line up with TRBD1. With V trimmed by 2 bases and J by 3 bases, 1 base remained unmatched. Per germline, CDR1 SGHVS and CDR2 FQNEAQ. This CDR3 contains 13 residues.

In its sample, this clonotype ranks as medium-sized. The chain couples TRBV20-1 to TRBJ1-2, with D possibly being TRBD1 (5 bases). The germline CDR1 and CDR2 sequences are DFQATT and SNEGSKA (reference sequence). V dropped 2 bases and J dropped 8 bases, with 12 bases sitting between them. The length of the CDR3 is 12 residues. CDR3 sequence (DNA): TGCAGTGCTAGACTCAGGGCGCGGGGCTACACCTTC. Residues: CSARLRARGYTF.

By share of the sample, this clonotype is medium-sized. The CDR3 DNA follows: TGTGCCAGCCTCCGACAGGCCTTGAACACTGAAGCTTTCTTT. Residues: CASLRQALNTEAFF. The chain is built from TRBV7-9 and TRBJ1-1; maybe TRBD1 (6 bases). Germline loops: CDR1 SEHNR, CDR2 FQNEAQ (reference sequence). CDR3 size: 14 residues. V was shortened by 8 bases and J by 0 bases, with 13 bases between the two germline ends.

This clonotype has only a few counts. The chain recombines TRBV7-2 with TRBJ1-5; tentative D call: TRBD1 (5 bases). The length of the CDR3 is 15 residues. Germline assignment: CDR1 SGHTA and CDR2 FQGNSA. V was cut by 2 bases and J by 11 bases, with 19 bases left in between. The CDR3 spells CASSLSRSRDLTQHF. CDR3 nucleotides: TGTGCCAGCAGCTTATCTCGAAGCAGGGATCTAACCCAGCATTTT.

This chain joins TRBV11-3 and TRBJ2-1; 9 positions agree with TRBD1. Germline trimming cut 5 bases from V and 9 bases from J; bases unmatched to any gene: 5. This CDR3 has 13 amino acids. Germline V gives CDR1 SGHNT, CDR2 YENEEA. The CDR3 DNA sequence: TGTGCCAGCAGCCGCGGGGACAGGGCTGAGCAGTTCTTC. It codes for CASSRGDRAEQFF.

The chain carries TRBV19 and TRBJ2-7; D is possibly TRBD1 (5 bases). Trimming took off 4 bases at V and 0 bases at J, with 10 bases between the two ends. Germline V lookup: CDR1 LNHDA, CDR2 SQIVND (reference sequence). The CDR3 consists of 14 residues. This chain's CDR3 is CASSTRGHSYEQYF. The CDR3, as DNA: TGTGCCAGTAGTACCCGAGGACACTCCTACGAGCAGTACTTC.

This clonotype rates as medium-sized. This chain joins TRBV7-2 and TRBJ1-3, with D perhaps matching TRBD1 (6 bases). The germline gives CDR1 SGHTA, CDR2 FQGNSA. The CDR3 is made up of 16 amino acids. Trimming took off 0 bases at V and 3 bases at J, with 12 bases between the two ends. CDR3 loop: CASSLATGLSGNTIYF. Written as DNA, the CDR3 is TGTGCCAGCAGCTTAGCTACAGGGCTCAGTGGAAACACCATATATTTT.

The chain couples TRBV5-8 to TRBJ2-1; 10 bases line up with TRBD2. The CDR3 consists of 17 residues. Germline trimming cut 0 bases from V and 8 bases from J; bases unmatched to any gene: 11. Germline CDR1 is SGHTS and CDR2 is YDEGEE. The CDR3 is CASSLEKLAGIGDEQFF. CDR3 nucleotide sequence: TGTGCCAGCAGCTTGGAAAAACTAGCGGGAATTGGCGATGAGCAGTTCTTC.

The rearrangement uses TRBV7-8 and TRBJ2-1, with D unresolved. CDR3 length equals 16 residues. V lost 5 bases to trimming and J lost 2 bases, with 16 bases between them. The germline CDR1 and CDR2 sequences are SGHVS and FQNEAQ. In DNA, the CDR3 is TGTGCCAGCAGCCACATCGGTTCCGGGCCCTACAATGAGCAGTTCTTC. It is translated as CASSHIGSGPYNEQFF.

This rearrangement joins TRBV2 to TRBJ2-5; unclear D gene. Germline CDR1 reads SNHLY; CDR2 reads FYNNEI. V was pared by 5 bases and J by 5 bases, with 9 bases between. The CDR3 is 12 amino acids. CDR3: CASSQTGETQYF. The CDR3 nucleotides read TGTGCCAGCAGTCAGACCGGGGAGACCCAGTACTTC.

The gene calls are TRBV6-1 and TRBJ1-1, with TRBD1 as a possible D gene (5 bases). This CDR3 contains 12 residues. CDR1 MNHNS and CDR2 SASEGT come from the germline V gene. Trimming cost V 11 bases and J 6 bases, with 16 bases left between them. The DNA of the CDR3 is TGTGCCTGCGCGGGACGGACATCTGAAGCTTTCTTT. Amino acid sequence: CACAGRTSEAFF.

CDR3: CSAWGGGRHPGYTEAFF. CDR3 in DNA: TGCAGTGCTTGGGGGGGGGGCCGCCACCCGGGCTACACTGAAGCTTTCTTT. V and J are TRBV20-1 and TRBJ1-1; possibly TRBD1 for D (6 bases). V was clipped by 5 bases and J by 3 bases, with 25 bases between them. Germline CDR1 DFQATT, CDR2 SNEGSKA (reference sequence). The CDR3 spans 17 residues.

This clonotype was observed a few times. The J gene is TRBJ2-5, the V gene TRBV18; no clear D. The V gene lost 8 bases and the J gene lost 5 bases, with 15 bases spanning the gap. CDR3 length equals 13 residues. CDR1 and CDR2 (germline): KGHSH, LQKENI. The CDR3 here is CASRTSDGETQYF. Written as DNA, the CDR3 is TGTGCCAGCCGGACGTCCGACGGGGAGACCCAGTACTTC.